This entry lists 22 T cell receptor beta chains sequenced from one sample in a study of post-analysis software for immune sequencing data. Overall study results and limits: About 5 TRBV segments (TRBV5-6, TRBV5-1 and TRBV20-1 among them) occurred more frequently in patients than in controls.

Carried by the TCR beta cDNA libraries were unique molecular identifiers. One entry per CDR3 protein results from TCRdb running MiXCR on the PCR reads. The repertoire consists of hundreds of thousands of distinct CDR3 sequences, with 25% to 30% occurring once and the leading ten covering under 0.7%. Antigen specificity for these receptors is unknown. Sequenced material: blood. The source is a girl aged 5-17 years with multiple sclerosis.

The J gene is TRBJ1-1, the V gene TRBV24-1, with 7 bases aligning to TRBD1. Losses at the gene ends were 3 bases for V and 5 bases for J; bases not matched to a gene: 8. There are 15 residues in the CDR3. In germline, CDR1 is KGHDR, CDR2 SFDVKD. Here the CDR3 reads CATSDNSGGWTEAFF. CDR3 DNA sequence: TGTGCCACCAGTGATAATTCAGGGGGATGGACTGAAGCTTTCTTT.

The chain combines TRBV2 with TRBJ2-5, with a tentative D call TRBD1 (7 bases). The J call is doubtful: the DNA matches TRBJ2-7 better. The length of the CDR3 is 13 residues. Germline CDR1 and CDR2: SNHLY and FYNNEI. CDR3 nucleotides: TGTGCCAGCAGCTGGTCCCAGGGGGGCGAGCAGTACTTC. Protein: CASSWSQGGEQYF.

In its sample, this clonotype was seen many times. The chain combines TRBV6-6 with TRBJ2-1, with 7 bases matching TRBD1. Germline V gene sequence: CDR1 MNHNY, CDR2 SVGAGI (reference sequence). J lost 10 bases, V lost 6 bases, and 9 bases had no gene match. This CDR3 has 13 amino acids. CDR3 bases: TGTGCCAGCAGCCTTAAGGCGGACAGGGAGCAGTTCTTC. It codes for CASSLKADREQFF.

This clonotype was observed a single time. J is TRBJ2-1 and V is TRBV20-1, with 12 bases identical to TRBD2. In germline, CDR1 is DFQATT, CDR2 SNEGSKA (reference sequence). The CDR3 covers 16 residues. The V and J ends lost 6 bases and 9 bases, in that order; junction bases with no gene match: 15. The CDR3 DNA sequence: TGCAGTGCGCAATCAAGTAGGGCTAGCGGGAGGGGTGAGCAGTTCTTC. Its translation is CSAQSSRASGRGEQFF.

The sample holds a few counts of this clonotype. The chain recombines TRBV7-2 with TRBJ2-3; TRBD2 matches at 11 bases. V gave up 3 bases and J gave up 4 bases; unmatched junction bases: 15. CDR3 size: 19 residues. CDR1 is SGHTA, CDR2 FQGNSA, per germline. The CDR3 coding sequence is TGTGCCAGCAGCTTTCAACCACGATCTAGCGGGAGGAGGTCAGATACGCAGTATTTT. Protein sequence: CASSFQPRSSGRRSDTQYF.

The sample holds a few counts of this clonotype. This chain uses TRBV3-1 with TRBJ2-1; D is perhaps TRBD1 or TRBD2 (5 bases each). The V gene's germline CDR1 is LGHDT and CDR2 YNNKEL (reference sequence). This CDR3 has 15 amino acids. V shed 6 bases and J shed 5 bases, with 17 bases lying between them. CDR3 DNA: TGTGCCAGCAGACTGTCCGGGACGGTTAACAATGAGCAGTTCTTC. Its translation: CASRLSGTVNNEQFF.

This clonotype was recorded a few times. The chain combines TRBV15 with TRBJ2-1, with 10 bases that match TRBD2. The CDR3 has 17 amino acids. The V gene end was trimmed by 3 bases and the J gene end by 6 bases; junction bases not matched to a gene: 11. CDR1 and CDR2 (germline): LNHNV, YYDKDF (reference sequence). The CDR3: CATSSRLSGRSGNEQFF. As DNA, the CDR3 is TGTGCCACCAGCAGTCGACTTAGCGGGAGGAGTGGCAATGAGCAGTTCTTC.

This clonotype appeared a few times. V and J are TRBV10-3 and TRBJ1-5; D ambiguous. This CDR3 has 15 residues. Between the trimmed V and J ends, which lost 0 bases and 7 bases, there was a span of 13 bases. Looked up from germline, CDR1 is ENHRY and CDR2 is SYGVKD. The CDR3 nucleotides are TGTGCCATCAGTGAGTCGATAGTGTCGGGGCAGCCCCAGCATTTT. Amino acid sequence: CAISESIVSGQPQHF.

This clonotype was found a few times. This sequence joins TRBV10-3 and TRBJ1-1; D is uncertain. The V gene lost 5 bases and the J gene lost 3 bases, with 10 bases spanning the gap. CDR1 and CDR2 from the germline V gene are ENHRY and SYGVKD. The CDR3 contains 13 residues. The CDR3 sequence is CAISLGWDTEAFF. The CDR3 nucleotides read TGTGCCATCAGTCTTGGGTGGGACACTGAAGCTTTCTTT.

The chain employs TRBV5-5 and TRBJ2-1; no firm D call. The CDR3 is made up of 15 amino acids. V shed 0 bases and J shed 2 bases, with 9 bases lying between them. Per the germline V gene, CDR1 is SGHKS and CDR2 is YYEKEE (reference sequence). The CDR3 region has the DNA TGTGCCAGCAGCTTGGACAGCCCCCCCTACAATGAGCAGTTCTTC. Amino acid sequence: CASSLDSPPYNEQFF.

This clonotype was seen repeatedly, ten times or more. The CDR3 reads CSVEASGAGNEQFF. In DNA form, the CDR3 reads TGCAGCGTTGAAGCTAGCGGGGCTGGGAATGAGCAGTTCTTC. The chain couples TRBV29-1 to TRBJ2-1; 9 nucleotides match TRBD2. This CDR3 is built from 14 residues. J gave up 7 bases and V 1 base, and 5 bases lay outside the gene matches. Germline V gene data show CDR1 as SQVTM and CDR2 as ANQGSEA.

The V and J genes are TRBV29-1 and TRBJ2-1; unclear D gene. This CDR3 comprises 16 residues. Germline CDR1 reads SQVTM; CDR2 reads ANQGSEA. Trimming removed 4 bases from V and 2 bases from J, with 18 bases in between. The CDR3 nucleotides read TGCAGCGTTGTCGGTCACCTATTATCAACCTACAATGAGCAGTTCTTC. This encodes CSVVGHLLSTYNEQFF.

Remarks on this clonotype: The CDR3 does not end in the conserved phenylalanine or tryptophan, so this is likely a read error. This chain connects TRBV7-2 to TRBJ1-2; 9 bases match TRBD1. The CDR3 covers 16 residues. Per germline, CDR1 SGHTA and CDR2 FQGNSA. Trimming at V came to 1 base and at J to 6 bases, leaving 9 bases not matched to a gene. CDR3 amino acids: CASSLGGAGTGNGYTC. As DNA, the CDR3 is TGTGCCAGCAGCTTAGGGGGAGCCGGGACAGGGAATGGCTACACCTGC.

V and J are TRBV2 and TRBJ1-1, with D possibly matching TRBD1 (5 bases). CDR1 SNHLY and CDR2 FYNNEI come from the germline V gene. V shed 4 bases and J shed 0 bases, with 12 bases lying between them. The CDR3 is made up of 15 amino acids. Written as DNA, the CDR3 is TGTGCCAGCAGTGCCTTGGGGGGACTGAACACTGAAGCTTTCTTT. This codes for CASSALGGLNTEAFF. The full variable domain, rest sourced from reference TRBV2 and TRBJ1-1, is EPEVTQTPSHQVTQMGQEVILRCVPISNHLYFYWYRQILGQKVEFLVSFYNNEISEKSEIFDDQFSVERPDGSNFTLKIRSTKLEDSAMYFCASSALGGLNTEAFFGQGTRLTVV.

The table lists this clonotype with many counts. The chain joins TRBV7-9 to TRBJ2-7; tentative D call: TRBD1 (5 bases). In germline, CDR1 is SEHNR, CDR2 FQNEAQ (reference sequence). V lost 5 bases and J 1 base, leaving 12 bases between the germline ends. The CDR3 is made up of 14 amino acids. CDR3 region: CASSPTGDSYEQYF. The DNA for the CDR3 is TGTGCCAGCAGCCCCACAGGTGATTCCTACGAGCAGTACTTC.

This clonotype came up a few times. V is TRBV29-1 and J is TRBJ2-3; D is possibly TRBD1 (5 bases). Per the germline V gene, CDR1 is SQVTM and CDR2 is ANQGSEA. With 6 bases removed from V and 1 base from J, the gap between germline ends came to 11 bases. The CDR3 is 13 residues long. The CDR3 region has the DNA TGCAGCGTCTTAAAGACAGGCACAGATACGCAGTATTTT. Its protein product is CSVLKTGTDTQYF.

This clonotype was found a few times. The chain couples TRBV7-9 to TRBJ2-1; 7 positions agree with TRBD1. V lost 5 bases, J lost 5 bases, and 3 bases stayed unmatched. The germline V gene encodes CDR1 SEHNR and CDR2 FQNEAQ (reference sequence). The CDR3 loop spans 13 amino acids. CDR3 nucleotides: TGTGCCAGCAGCCGACAGGGAAACAATGAGCAGTTCTTC. Translation: CASSRQGNNEQFF.

The gene calls are TRBV20-1 and TRBJ2-5; D gene uncertain. The germline V gene encodes CDR1 DFQATT and CDR2 SNEGSKA (reference sequence). The length of the CDR3 is 19 residues. The germline V and J ends were trimmed by 3 bases and 2 bases, with 28 bases remaining between them. CDR3 region: CSASTGWASVSWDQETQYF. For the CDR3, the DNA is TGCAGTGCTAGTACCGGGTGGGCGAGCGTAAGTTGGGATCAAGAGACCCAGTACTTC.

This clonotype occurred a few times. The chain couples TRBV7-2 to TRBJ2-1, with 8 bases matching TRBD2. With V trimmed by 6 bases and J by 8 bases, 12 bases remained unmatched. CDR3 length equals 15 residues. Germline lookup yields CDR1 SGHTA and CDR2 FQGNSA. CDR3 sequence (DNA): TGTGCCAGCAGTGAAACCGGGACTAGATTCGATGAGCAGTTCTTC. Protein: CASSETGTRFDEQFF.

Concerning this clonotype: At one end, the junction sequence differs from germline, possibly due to a read error. The chain recombines TRBV7-2 with TRBJ2-2; D possibly matches TRBD1 or TRBD2 (5 bases each). In germline, CDR1 is SGHTA, CDR2 FQGNSA. This CDR3 comprises 15 residues. The CDR3 DNA reads TGTGCCAGCAGCGGGGGTGGGGTTCGCACCGGGGAGCGGTTTTTT. Its protein product is CASSGGGVRTGERFF.

Turning to this clonotype: A clone one base away is much larger, so this may be a read error. The CDR3 bases are TGTGCCAGCAGTTACGAGGCAGGGTCAAGGGCCAAAAACATTCAGTACTTC. Translated: CASSYEAGSRAKNIQYF. The rearrangement joins TRBV6-5 to TRBJ2-4; D perhaps matches TRBD1 (5 bases). This CDR3 is 17 amino acids long. Germline V gene data show CDR1 as MNHEY and CDR2 as SVGAGI. V lost 2 bases, J lost 1 base, and 15 bases lay in between.

This chain joins TRBV9 and TRBJ2-5, with 9 bases aligning to TRBD2. Trimming took 0 bases from V and 2 from J; bases not matched to a gene: 5. CDR3 length equals 16 residues. In germline, CDR1 is SGDLS, CDR2 YYNGEE. CDR3 protein: CASSVAVAGVQETQYF. Written as DNA, the CDR3 is TGTGCCAGCAGCGTAGCCGTAGCGGGGGTTCAAGAGACCCAGTACTTC. Full variable domain (rest looked up from reference TRBV9 and TRBJ2-5): DSGVTQTPKHLITATGQRVTLRCSPRSGDLSVYWYQQSLDQGLQFLIQYYNGEERAKGNILERFSAQQFPDLHSELNLSSLELGDSALYFCASSVAVAGVQETQYFGPGTRLLVL.